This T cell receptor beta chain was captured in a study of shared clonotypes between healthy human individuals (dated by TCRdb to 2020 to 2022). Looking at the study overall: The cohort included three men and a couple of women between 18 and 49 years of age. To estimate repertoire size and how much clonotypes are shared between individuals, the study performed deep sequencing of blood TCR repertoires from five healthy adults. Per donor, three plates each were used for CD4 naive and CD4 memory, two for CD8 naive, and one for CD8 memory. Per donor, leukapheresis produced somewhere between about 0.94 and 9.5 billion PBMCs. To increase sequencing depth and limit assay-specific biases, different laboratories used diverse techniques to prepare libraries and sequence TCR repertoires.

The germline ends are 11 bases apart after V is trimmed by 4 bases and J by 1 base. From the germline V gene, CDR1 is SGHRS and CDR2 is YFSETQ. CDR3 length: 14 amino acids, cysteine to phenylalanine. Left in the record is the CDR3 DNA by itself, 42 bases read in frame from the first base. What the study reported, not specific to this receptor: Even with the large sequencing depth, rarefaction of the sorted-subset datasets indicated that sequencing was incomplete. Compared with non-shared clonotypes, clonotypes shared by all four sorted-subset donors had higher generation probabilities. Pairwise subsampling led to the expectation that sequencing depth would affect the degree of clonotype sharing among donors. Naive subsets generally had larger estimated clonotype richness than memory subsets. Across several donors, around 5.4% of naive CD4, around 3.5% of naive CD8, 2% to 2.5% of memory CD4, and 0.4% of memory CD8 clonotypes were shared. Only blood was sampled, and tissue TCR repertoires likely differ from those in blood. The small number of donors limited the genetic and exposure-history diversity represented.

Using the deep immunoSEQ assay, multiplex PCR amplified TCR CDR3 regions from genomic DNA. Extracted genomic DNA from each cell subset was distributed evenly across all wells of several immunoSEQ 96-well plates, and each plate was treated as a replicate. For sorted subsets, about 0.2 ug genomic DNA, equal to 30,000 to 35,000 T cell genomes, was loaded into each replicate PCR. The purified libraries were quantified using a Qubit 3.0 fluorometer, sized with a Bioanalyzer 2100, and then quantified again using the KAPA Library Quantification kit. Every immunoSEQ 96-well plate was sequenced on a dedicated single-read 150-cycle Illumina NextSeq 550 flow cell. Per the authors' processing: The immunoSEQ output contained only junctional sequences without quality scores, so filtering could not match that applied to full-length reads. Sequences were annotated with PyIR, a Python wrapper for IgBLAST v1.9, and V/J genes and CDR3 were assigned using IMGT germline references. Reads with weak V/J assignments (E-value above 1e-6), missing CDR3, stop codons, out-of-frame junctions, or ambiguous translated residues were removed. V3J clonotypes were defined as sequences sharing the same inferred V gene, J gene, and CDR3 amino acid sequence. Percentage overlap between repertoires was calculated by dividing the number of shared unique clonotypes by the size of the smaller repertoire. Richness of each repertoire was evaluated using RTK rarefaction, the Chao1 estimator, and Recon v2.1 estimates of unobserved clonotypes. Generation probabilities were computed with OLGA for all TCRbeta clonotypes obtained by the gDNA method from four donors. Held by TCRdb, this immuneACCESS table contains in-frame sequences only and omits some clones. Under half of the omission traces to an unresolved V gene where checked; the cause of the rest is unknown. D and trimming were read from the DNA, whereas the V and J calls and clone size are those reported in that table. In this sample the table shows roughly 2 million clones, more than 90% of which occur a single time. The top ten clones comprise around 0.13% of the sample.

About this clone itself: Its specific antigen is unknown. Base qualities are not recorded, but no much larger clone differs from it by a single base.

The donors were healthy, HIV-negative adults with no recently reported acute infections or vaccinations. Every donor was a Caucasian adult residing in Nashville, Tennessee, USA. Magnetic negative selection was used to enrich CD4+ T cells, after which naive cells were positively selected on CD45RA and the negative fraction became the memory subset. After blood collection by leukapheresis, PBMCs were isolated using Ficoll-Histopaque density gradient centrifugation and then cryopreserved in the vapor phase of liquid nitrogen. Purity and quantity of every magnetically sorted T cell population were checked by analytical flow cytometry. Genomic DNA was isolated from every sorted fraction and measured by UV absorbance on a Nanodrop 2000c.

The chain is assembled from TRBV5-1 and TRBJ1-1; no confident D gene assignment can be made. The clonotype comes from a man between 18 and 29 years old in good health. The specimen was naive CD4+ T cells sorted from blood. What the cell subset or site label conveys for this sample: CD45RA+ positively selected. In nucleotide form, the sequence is TGCGCCAGCAGCCAGCCCAATGGGAACACTGAAGCTTTCTTT. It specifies CASSQPNGNTEAFF. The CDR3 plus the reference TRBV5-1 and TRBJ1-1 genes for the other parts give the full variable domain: KAGVTQTPRYLIKTRGQQVTLSCSPISGHRSVSWYQQTPGQGLQFLFEYFSETQRNKGNFPGRFSGRQFSNSRSEMNVSTLELGDSALYLCASSQPNGNTEAFFGQGTRLTVV.